This TCR beta chain originates from a study of spatial heterogeneity in lung cancer. The study's findings and limits: Tumor TCRs that were ubiquitous and expanded showed up in blood more at resection than follow-up.

Time point reported: sample taken at primary tumor resection. Whole RNA, isolated from tumor, nontumor lung or frozen PBMC, was sequenced without prior sorting. Untreated early-stage non-small cell lung cancer patients, around 72 in total, were the donors. The study tagged each TCR cDNA molecule with a unique molecular identifier. TCRdb re-analysed the 5' RACE reads in MiXCR, keeping a single row per CDR3 protein. The table includes 30,000 to 45,000 distinct CDR3 sequences, less than 5.5% detected once. This clonotype occurred many times. Antigen unknown. The source is a female donor with early-stage non-small cell lung cancer. The source material was PBMCs, sampled at surgery.

The CDR3 sequence: CASSQGGLASSTDTQYF. The CDR3 DNA follows: TGTGCCAGCAGCCAAGGCGGACTAGCGTCTAGCACAGATACGCAGTATTTT. The chain links TRBV4-2 to TRBJ2-3, with 9 nucleotides matching TRBD2. V was pared by 1 base and J by 0 bases, with 5 bases of the junction left unmatched. This CDR3 region has 17 residues. Germline values: CDR1 LGHNA, CDR2 YNFKEQ.